This T cell receptor (beta chain) was identified in a study of shared clonotypes between healthy human individuals. Study-level information: CD4 naive and memory got three plates each, CD8 naive two, CD8 memory one. Points from the study as a whole: Owing to a small donor count, the genetic and exposure-history diversity represented was limited.

V was trimmed by 0 bases and J by 0 bases, leaving 10 bases between them. The CDR3 extends over 16 amino acids. In germline, CDR1 is ENHRY, CDR2 SYGVKD. Authors' processing steps: Quality scores were absent from the junction-only immunoSEQ sequences, so filtering differed. Only in-frame clones appear in the TCRdb table, and some are missing; sequencing was by immunoSEQ multiplex PCR. V, J and clone size reflect that table, while D and trimming were determined from the DNA. The sample contains about 2.4 million clones, around nine tenths of which appear only once. About this clone itself: What it binds is unknown.

The V gene is TRBV10-3, the J gene TRBJ2-3; D remains ambiguous. Sequences were obtained from naive CD4+ T cells sorted from blood. Described subset: CD45RA+ positively selected. The clonotype comes from a man between 18 and 35 years old in good health. In nucleotides, the CDR3 is TGTGCCATCAGTGAGTCAACGGGTCCAAGCACAGATACGCAGTATTTT. Amino acid sequence: CAISESTGPSTDTQYF.